Listed below are T cell receptor beta chains from one sample, sequenced in a study of beta chain features in type 1 diabetes. The table came from immunoSEQ multiplex PCR; TCRdb's copy has only in-frame clones and leaves some out. The sample lists roughly 330,000 clones; approximately 11% were seen once. Sequenced input: naive CD4+ T cells from blood. The origin of the receptors is a woman aged 25 to 39 in good health. The CDR3 runs from the conserved cysteine through the conserved F or W. D genes are given only for firm matches. Not all rows give a size; the values are once, few, many and, for expanded clones, a class.

D,size,V,J,CDR3,DNA
NA,NA,TRBV28,TRBJ2-7,CASSLVSGSYEQYF,TGTGCCAGCAGTTTAGTTTCCGGTTCCTACGAGCAGTACTTC
TRBD2,few,TRBV30,TRBJ2-1,CAGTLPLADNEQFF,TGTGCCGGGACCCTTCCCCTAGCGGACAATGAGCAGTTCTTC
NA,NA,TRBV20-1,TRBJ2-7,CSASPGYEQYF,TGCAGTGCTAGTCCGGGGTACGAGCAGTACTTC
TRBD1,few,TRBV7-2,TRBJ2-3,CASSLAGTGVTDTQYF,TGTGCCAGCAGCTTAGCCGGGACAGGGGTTACAGATACGCAGTATTTT
NA,few,TRBV25-1,TRBJ1-1,CASSEFAGVNTEAFF,TGTGCCAGCAGTGAATTCGCAGGGGTGAACACTGAAGCTTTCTTT
NA,NA,TRBV14,TRBJ2-1,CASSRQPLATNEQFF,TGTGCCAGCAGCCGCCAACCGCTAGCGACGAATGAGCAGTTCTTC
TRBD1,NA,TRBV25-1,TRBJ1-4,CASSEWGTTGGSEKLFF,TGTGCCAGCAGTGAATGGGGAACGACAGGGGGGAGTGAAAAACTGTTTTTT
NA,few,TRBV9,TRBJ1-5,CASSGTGNSNQPQHF,TGTGCCAGCAGCGGCACAGGTAATAGCAATCAGCCCCAGCATTTT
NA,few,TRBV28,TRBJ2-1,CASSLRQSFDEQFF,TGTGCCAGCAGTTTGCGGCAGTCGTTCGATGAGCAGTTCTTC
TRBD2,NA,TRBV7-9,TRBJ2-3,CASSLGPGLAGVPDTQYF,TGTGCCAGCAGTTTGGGACCGGGACTAGCGGGAGTACCGGATACGCAGTATTTT
TRBD1,NA,TRBV7-3,TRBJ1-5,CASSYHQEGQEASNQPQHF,TGTGCCAGCAGCTACCATCAGGAGGGACAGGAAGCGAGCAATCAGCCCCAGCATTTT
NA,NA,TRBV14,TRBJ1-3,CASSHLSGNTIYF,TGTGCCAGCAGCCACCTCTCTGGAAACACCATATATTTT
TRBD1,NA,TRBV5-1,TRBJ1-1,CASSSDRGPANTEAFF,TGCGCCAGCAGCTCAGACAGGGGGCCCGCGAACACTGAAGCTTTCTTT